This TCR beta chain originates from a study of type 1 regulatory T cells (dated by TCRdb to about 2021). Context from the whole study: An in vitro protocol by which a Tr1-enriched, alloantigen-specific CD4 T cell product named T-allo10 was generated was characterized in the study. T-allo10 was being evaluated clinically in patients with hematological malignancies who were receiving allogeneic hematopoietic stem cell transplantation. The investigation overall reported the following: A more restricted TCR repertoire was observed in Tr1 cells than in non-Tr1 cells, and this restriction was interpreted in the study as alloantigen-induced clonal expansion.

This clonotype was seen many times. No cognate antigen has been identified for it. Nothing much larger sits one base from this clone, and base qualities are not available. Via the germline V gene, CDR1 is ENHRY and CDR2 SYGVKD. V sheds 4 bases and J sheds 5 bases, leaving 11 bases between their ends. From the cysteine up to the phenylalanine, the CDR3 has a length of 13 residues. Here the CDR3 DNA is all that survives: 39 bases in frame from base 1. Sequenced using an Illumina MiSeq. The raw public reads went through TCRdb reprocessing: fastp at Q25, MiXCR clone calling, in-frame beta chains kept. Rows matching on CDR3 protein sequence are summarized as one entry with the most common DNA and genes. This sample lists under 85,000 distinct CDR3 sequences; about 48% were detected once. In total, the top ten clones hold approximately 2.3% of the sample.

This sequence originates from a human donor in good health. The sequenced sample was cultured non-Tr1 T cells, either the whole culture or a sorted T cell fraction (not recorded which). This sample's cell subset or site label indicates: non-Tr1 population from the T-allo10 product. The chain joins TRBV10-3 to TRBJ1-1; the D gene is perhaps TRBD1, from 6 matching bases. The CDR3 region: CAISGGLGTEAFF. The bases are TGTGCCATCAGTGGGGGGCTGGGTACTGAAGCTTTCTTT.